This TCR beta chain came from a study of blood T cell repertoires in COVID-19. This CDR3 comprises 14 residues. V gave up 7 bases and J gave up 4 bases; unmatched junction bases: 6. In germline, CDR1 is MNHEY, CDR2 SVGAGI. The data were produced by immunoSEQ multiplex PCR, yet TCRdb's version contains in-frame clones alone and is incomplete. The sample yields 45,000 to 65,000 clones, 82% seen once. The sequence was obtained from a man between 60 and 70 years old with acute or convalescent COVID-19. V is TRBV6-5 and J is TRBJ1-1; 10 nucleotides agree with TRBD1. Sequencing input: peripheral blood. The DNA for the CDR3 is TGTGCCAGCAATAGAGGGGACAGGGGCACTGAAGCTTTCTTT. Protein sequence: CASNRGDRGTEAFF.